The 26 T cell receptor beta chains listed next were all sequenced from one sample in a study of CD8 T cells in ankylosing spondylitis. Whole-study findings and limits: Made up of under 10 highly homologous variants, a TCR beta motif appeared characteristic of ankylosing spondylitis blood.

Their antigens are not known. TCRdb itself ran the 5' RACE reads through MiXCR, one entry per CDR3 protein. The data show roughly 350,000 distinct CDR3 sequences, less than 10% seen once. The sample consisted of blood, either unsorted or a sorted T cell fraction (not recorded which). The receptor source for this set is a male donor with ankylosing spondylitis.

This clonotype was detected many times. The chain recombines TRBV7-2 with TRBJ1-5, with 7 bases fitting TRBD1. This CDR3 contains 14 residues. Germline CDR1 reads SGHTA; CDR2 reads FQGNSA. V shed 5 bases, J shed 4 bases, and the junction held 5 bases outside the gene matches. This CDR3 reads CASSQTGRNQPQHF. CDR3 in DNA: TGTGCCAGCAGCCAGACAGGGCGGAATCAGCCCCAGCATTTT.

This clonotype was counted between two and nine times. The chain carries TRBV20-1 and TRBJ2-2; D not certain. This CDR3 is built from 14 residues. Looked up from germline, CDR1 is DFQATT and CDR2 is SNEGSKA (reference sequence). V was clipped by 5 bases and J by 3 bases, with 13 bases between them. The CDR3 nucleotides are TGCAGTGCTTACGTAGGGCAGCACACCGGGGAGCTGTTTTTT. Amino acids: CSAYVGQHTGELFF.

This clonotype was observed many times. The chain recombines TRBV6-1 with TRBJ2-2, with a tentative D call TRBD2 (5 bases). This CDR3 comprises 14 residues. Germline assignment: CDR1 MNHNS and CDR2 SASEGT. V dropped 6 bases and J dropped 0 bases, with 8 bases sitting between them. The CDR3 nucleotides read TGTGCCAGCAGGGAGGATCCGAACACCGGGGAGCTGTTTTTT. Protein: CASREDPNTGELFF.

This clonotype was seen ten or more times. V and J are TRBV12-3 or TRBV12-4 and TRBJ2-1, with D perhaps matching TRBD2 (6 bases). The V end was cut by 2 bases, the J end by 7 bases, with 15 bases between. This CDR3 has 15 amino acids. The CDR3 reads CASSLRPRGVNEQFF. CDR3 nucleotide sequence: TGTGCCAGCAGTTTACGGCCCCGCGGGGTAAATGAGCAGTTCTTC.

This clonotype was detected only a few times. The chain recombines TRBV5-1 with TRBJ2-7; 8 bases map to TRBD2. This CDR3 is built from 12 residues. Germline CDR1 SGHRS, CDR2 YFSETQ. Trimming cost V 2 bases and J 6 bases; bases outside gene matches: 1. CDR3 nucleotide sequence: TGCGCCAGCAGCTTCGGGGGGGCCGAGCAGTACTTC. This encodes CASSFGGAEQYF.

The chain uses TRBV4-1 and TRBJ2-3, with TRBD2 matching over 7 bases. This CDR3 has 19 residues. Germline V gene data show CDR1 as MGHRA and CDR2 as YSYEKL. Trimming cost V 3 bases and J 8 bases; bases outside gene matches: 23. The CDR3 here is CASSHLLNGWASGGGTQYF. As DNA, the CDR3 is TGCGCCAGCAGCCACCTCCTGAACGGGTGGGCTAGCGGAGGAGGTACGCAGTATTTT.

The CDR3 region is CASSLGPGESNYGYTF. For the CDR3, the DNA is TGTGCCAGCAGCTTAGGCCCAGGGGAAAGTAACTATGGCTACACCTTC. The chain recombines TRBV7-9 with TRBJ1-2, with D perhaps matching TRBD1 (6 bases). This CDR3 has 16 residues. Deletions cut 1 base from V and 1 base from J, with 13 bases between. Germline CDR1 SEHNR, CDR2 FQNEAQ (reference sequence).

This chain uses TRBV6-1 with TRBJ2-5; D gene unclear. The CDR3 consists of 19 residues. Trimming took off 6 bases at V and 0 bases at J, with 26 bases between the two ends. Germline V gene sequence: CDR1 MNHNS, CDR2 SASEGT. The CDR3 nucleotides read TGTGCCAGCAGATCCCCTGCTGGGGTTGCCGAGGAGTACCAAGAGACCCAGTACTTC. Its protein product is CASRSPAGVAEEYQETQYF.

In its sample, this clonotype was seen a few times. Written as DNA, the CDR3 is TGCAGTGCTAGAGATCCCAAAACAGATACGCAGTATTTT. Amino acid sequence: CSARDPKTDTQYF. The chain combines TRBV20-1 with TRBJ2-3; D is ambiguous. Looked up from germline, CDR1 is DFQATT and CDR2 is SNEGSKA (reference sequence). Trimming removed 0 bases at V and 3 bases at J, with 7 bases between. This CDR3 contains 13 residues.

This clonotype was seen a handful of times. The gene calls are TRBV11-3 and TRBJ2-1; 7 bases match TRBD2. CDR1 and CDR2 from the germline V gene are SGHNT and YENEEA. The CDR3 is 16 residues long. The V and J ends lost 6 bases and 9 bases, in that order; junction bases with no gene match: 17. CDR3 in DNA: TGTGCCAGCAGTATTTCGTTGGGCGGGAGTAGTGCTGAGCAGTTCTTC. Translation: CASSISLGGSSAEQFF.

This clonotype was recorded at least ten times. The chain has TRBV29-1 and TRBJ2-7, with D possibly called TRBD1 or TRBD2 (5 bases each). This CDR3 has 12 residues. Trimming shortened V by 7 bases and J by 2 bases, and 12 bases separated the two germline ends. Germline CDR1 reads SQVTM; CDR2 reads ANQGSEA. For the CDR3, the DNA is TGCAGCGAGGGACGGGCCCCCTACGAGCAGTACTTC. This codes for CSEGRAPYEQYF.

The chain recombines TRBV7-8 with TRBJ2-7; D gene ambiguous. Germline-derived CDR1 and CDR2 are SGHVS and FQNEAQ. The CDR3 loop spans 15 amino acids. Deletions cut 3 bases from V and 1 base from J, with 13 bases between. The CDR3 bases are TGTGCCAGCAGCTTTCAGTGGGGAAAGTCCTACGAGCAGTACTTC. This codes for CASSFQWGKSYEQYF. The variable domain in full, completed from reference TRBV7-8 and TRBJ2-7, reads GAGVSQSPRYKVAKRGQDVALRCDPISGHVSLFWYQQALGQGPEFLTYFQNEAQLDKSGLPSDRFFAERPEGSVSTLKIQRTQQEDSAVYLCASSFQWGKSYEQYFGPGTRLTVT.

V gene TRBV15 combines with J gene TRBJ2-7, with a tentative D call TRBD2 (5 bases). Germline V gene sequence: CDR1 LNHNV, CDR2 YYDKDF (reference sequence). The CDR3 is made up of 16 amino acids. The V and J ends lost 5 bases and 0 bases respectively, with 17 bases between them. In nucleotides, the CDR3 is TGTGCCACCAGCTCTTACTACATAGCGAGCTCCTACGAGCAGTACTTC. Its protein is CATSSYYIASSYEQYF.

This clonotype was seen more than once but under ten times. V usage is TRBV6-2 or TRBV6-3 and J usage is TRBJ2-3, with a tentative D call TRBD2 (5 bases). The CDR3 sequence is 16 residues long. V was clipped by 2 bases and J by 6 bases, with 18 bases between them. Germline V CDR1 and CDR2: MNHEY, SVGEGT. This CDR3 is CASSYKAVRPGDTQYF. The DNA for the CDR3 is TGTGCCAGCAGTTACAAAGCGGTCCGACCCGGGGATACGCAGTATTTT.

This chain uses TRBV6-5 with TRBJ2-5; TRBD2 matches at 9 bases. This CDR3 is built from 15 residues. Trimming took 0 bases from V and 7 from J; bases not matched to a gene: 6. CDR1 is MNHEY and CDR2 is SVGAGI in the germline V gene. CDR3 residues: CASSYSRTSVGTQYF. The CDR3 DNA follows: TGTGCCAGCAGTTACTCAAGGACTAGCGTCGGGACCCAGTACTTC.

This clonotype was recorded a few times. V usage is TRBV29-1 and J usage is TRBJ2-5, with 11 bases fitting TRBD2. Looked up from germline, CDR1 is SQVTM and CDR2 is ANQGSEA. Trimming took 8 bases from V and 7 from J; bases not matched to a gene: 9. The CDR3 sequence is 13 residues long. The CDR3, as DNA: TGCAGCTATAAGATAGCGGGAGGGGGGACCCAGTACTTC. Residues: CSYKIAGGGTQYF.

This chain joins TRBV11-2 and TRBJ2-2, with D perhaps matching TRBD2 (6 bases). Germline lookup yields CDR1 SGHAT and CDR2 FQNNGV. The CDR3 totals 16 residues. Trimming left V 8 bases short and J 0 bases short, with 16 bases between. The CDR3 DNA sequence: TGTGCCAGCCGGAGCGGGCAGCGTGCGAACACCGGGGAGCTGTTTTTT. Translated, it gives CASRSGQRANTGELFF.

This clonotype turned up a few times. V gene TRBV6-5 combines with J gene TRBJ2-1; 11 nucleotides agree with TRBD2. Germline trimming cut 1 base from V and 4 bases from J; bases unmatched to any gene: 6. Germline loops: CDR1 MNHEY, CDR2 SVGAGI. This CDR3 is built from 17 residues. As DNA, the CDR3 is TGTGCCAGCAGTTACTATTTGGGGACTAGCGGTTACAATGAGCAGTTCTTC. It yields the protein CASSYYLGTSGYNEQFF.

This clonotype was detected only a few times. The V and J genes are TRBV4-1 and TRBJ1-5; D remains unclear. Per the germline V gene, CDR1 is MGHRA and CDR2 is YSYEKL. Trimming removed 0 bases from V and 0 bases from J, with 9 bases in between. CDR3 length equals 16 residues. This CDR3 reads CASSQDPTYSNQPQHF. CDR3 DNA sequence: TGCGCCAGCAGCCAAGATCCCACGTATAGCAATCAGCCCCAGCATTTT.

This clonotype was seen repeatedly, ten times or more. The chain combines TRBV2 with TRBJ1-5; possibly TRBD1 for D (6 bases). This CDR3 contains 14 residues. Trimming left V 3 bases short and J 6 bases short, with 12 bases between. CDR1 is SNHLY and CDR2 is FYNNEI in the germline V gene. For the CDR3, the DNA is TGTGCCAGCAGTGATATCAGGGGCTCTCAGCCCCAGCATTTT. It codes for CASSDIRGSQPQHF.

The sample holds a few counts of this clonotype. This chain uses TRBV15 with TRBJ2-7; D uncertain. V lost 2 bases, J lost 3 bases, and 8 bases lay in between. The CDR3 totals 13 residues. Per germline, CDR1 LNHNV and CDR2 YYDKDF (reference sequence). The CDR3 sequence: CATSRPNGYEQYF. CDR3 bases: TGTGCCACCAGCAGACCAAATGGCTACGAGCAGTACTTC.

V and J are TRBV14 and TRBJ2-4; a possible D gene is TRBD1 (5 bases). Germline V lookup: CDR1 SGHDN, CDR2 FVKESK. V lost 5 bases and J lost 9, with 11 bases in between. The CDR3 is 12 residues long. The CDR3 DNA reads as TGTGCCAGCAGCGTCAACCAGGGCATTCAGTACTTC. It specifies CASSVNQGIQYF.

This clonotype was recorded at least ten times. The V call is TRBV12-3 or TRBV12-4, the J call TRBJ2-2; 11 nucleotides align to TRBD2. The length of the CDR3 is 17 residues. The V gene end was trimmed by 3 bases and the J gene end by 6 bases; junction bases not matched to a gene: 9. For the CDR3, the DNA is TGTGCCAGCAGTTTCTCGGCTAGCGGGAGGATCGCCGGGGAGCTGTTTTTT. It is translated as CASSFSASGRIAGELFF.

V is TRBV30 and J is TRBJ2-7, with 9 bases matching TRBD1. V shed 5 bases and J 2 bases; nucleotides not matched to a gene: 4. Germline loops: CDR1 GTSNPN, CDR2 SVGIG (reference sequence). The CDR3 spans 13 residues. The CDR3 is CAWGTGNTYEQYF. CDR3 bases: TGTGCCTGGGGGACAGGGAATACCTACGAGCAGTACTTC.

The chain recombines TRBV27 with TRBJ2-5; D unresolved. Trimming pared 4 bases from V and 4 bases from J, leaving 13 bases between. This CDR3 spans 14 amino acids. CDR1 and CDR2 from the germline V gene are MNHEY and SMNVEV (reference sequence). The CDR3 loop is CASSSSQSGETQYF. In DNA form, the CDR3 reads TGTGCCAGCAGTTCCTCTCAATCCGGAGAGACCCAGTACTTC.

CDR3 bases: TGTGCCAGCAGTCCGGCGGCAGGGGGATCCTACGAGCAGTACTTC. It codes for CASSPAAGGSYEQYF. V usage is TRBV12-3 or TRBV12-4 and J usage is TRBJ2-7; 7 positions match TRBD1. The CDR3 consists of 15 residues. The ends lost 5 bases at V and 1 base at J; junction bases unmatched: 8.